This T cell receptor (beta chain) originates from a study of control samples from healthy donors and cancer patients. CDR1 is SEHNR and CDR2 is FQNEAQ in the germline V gene (reference sequence). The CDR3 contains 14 residues. Losses at the gene ends were 0 bases for V and 12 bases for J; bases not matched to a gene: 8. Generated by immunoSEQ multiplex PCR, the TCRdb table keeps only in-frame clones and is missing some. This table holds under 150,000 clones, about nine tenths found once. This receptor was identified in a man aged 35-49 years in good health. This chain joins TRBV7-9 and TRBJ2-4, with TRBD1 matching 7 bases. The sample taken for sequencing was blood. The CDR3 loop is CASSLASGQEHQYF. CDR3 nucleotide sequence: TGTGCCAGCAGCTTAGCCTCCGGACAGGAACATCAGTACTTC. Together with reference TRBV7-9 and TRBJ2-4, the CDR3 gives the full variable domain: DTGVSQNPRHKITKRGQNVTFRCDPISEHNRLYWYRQTLGQGPEFLTYFQNEAQLEKSRLLSDRFSAERPKGSFSTLEIQRTEQGDSAMYLCASSLASGQEHQYFGAGTRLSVL.